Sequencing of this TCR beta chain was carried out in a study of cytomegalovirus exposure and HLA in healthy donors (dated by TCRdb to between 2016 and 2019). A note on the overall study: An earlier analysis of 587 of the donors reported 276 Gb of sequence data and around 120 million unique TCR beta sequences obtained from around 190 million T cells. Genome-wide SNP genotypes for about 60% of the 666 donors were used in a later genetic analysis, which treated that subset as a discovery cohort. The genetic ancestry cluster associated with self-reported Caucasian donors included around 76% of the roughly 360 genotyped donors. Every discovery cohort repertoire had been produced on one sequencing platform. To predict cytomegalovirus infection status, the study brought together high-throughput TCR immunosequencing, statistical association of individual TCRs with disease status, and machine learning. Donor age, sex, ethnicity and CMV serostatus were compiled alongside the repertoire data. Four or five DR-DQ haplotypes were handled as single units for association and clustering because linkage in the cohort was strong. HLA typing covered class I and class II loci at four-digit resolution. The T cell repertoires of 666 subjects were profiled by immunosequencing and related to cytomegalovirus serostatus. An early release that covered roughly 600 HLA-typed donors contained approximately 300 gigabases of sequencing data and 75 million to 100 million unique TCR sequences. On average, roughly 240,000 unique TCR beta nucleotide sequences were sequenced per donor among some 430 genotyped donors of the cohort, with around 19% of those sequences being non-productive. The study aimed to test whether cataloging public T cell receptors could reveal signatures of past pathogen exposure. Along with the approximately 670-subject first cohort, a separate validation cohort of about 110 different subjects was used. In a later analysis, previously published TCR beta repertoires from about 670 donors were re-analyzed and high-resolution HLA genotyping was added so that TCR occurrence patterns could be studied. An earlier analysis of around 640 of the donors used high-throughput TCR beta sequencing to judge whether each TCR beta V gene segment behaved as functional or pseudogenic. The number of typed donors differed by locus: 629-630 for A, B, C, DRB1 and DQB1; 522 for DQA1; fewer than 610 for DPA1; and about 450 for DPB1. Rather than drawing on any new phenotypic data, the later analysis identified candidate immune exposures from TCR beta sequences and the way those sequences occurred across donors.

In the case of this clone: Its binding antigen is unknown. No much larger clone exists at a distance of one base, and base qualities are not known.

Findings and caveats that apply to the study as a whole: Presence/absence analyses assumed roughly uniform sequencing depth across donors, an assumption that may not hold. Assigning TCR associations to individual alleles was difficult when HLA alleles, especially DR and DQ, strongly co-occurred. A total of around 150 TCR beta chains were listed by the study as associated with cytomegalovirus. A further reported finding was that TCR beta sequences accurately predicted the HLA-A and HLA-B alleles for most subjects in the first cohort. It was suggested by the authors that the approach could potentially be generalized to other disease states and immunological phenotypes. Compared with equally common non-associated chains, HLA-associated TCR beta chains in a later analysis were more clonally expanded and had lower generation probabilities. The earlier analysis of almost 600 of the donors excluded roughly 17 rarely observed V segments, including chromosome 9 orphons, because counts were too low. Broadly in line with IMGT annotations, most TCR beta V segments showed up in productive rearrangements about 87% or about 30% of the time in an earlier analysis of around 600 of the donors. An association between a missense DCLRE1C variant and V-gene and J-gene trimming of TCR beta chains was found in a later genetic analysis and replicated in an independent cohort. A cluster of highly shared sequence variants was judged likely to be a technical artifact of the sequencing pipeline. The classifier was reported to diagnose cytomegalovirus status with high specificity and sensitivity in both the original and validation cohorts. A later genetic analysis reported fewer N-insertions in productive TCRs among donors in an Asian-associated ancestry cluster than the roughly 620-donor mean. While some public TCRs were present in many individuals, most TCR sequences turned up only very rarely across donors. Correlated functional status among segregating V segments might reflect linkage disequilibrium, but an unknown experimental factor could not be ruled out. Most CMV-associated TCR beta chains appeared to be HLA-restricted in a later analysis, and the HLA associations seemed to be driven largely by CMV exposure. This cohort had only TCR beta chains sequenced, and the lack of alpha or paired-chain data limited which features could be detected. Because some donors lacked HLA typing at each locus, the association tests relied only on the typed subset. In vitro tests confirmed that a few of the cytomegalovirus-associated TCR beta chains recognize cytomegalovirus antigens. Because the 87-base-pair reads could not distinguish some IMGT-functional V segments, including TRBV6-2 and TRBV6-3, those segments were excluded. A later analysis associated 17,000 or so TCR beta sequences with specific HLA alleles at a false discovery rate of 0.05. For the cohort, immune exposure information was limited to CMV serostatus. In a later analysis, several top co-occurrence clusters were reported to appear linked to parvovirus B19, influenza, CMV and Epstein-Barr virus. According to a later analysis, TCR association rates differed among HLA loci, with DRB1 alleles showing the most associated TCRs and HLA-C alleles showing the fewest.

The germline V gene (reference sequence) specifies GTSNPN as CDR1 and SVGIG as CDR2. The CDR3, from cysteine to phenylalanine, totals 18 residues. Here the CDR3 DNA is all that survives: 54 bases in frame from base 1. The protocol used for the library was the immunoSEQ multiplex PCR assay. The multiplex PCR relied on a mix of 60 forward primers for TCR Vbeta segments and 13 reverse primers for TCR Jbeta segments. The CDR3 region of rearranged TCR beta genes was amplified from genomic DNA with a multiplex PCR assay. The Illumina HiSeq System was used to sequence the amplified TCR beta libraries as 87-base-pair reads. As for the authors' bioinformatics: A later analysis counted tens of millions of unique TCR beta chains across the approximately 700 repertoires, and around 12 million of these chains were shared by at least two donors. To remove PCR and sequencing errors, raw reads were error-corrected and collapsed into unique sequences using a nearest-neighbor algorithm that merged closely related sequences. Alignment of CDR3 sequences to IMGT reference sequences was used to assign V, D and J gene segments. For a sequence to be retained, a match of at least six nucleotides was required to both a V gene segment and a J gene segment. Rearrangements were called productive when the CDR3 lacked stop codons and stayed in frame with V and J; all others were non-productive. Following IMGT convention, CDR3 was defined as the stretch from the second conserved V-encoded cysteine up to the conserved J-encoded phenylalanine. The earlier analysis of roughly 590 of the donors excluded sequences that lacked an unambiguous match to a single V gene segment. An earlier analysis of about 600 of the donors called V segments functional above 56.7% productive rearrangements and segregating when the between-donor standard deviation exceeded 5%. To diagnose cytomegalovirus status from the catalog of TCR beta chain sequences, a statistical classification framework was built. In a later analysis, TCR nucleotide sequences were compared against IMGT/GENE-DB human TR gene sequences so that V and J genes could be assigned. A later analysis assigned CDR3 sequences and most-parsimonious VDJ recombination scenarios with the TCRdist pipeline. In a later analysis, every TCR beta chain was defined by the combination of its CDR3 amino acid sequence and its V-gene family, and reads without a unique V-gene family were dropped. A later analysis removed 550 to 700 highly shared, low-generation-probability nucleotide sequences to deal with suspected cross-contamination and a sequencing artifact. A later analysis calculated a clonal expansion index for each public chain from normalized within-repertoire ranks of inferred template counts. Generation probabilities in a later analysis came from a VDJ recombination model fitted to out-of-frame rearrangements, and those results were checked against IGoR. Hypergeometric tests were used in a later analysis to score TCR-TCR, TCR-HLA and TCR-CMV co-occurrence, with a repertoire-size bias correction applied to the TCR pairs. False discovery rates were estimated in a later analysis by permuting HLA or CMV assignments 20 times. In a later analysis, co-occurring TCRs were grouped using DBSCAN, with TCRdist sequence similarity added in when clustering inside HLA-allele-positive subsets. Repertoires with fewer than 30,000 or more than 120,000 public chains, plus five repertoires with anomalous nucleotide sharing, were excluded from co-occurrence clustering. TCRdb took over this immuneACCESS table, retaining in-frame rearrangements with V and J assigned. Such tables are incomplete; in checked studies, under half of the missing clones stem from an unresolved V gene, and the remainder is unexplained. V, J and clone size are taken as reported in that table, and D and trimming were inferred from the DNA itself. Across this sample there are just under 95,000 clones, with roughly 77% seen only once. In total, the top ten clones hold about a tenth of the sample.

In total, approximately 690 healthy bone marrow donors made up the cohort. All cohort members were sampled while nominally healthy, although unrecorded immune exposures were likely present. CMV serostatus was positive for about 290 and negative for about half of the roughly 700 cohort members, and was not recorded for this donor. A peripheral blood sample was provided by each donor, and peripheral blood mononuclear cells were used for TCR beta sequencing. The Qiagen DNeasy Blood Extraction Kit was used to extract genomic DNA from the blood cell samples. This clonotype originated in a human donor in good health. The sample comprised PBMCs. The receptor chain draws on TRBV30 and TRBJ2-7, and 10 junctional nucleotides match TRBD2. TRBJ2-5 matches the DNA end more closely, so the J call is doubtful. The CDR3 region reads CAWSVGVGAGGPRETQYF. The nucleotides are TGTGCCTGGAGTGTAGGAGTCGGAGCGGGGGGGCCACGAGAGACCCAGTACTTC.